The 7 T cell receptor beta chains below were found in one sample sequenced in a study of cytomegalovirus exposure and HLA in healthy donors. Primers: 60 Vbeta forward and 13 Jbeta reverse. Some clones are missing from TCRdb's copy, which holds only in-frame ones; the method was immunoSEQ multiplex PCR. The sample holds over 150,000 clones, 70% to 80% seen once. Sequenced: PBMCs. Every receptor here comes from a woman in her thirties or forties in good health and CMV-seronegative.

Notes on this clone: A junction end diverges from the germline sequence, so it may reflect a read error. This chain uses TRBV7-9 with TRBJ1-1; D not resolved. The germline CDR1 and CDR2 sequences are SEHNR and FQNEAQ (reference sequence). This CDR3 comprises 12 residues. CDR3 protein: CSSSLASTEAFF. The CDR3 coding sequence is TGTTCCAGCAGCTTAGCGAGCACTGAAGCTTTCTTT.

The CDR3 reads CASSLEGGGKNIQYF. The DNA of the CDR3 is TGTGCCAGCAGCTTAGAAGGGGGGGGCAAAAACATTCAGTACTTC. This chain links TRBV11-3 with TRBJ2-4, with D possibly matching TRBD2 (7 bases). CDR3 length: 15 residues. Per germline, CDR1 SGHNT and CDR2 YENEEA. V was clipped by 0 bases and J by 3 bases, with 9 bases between them.

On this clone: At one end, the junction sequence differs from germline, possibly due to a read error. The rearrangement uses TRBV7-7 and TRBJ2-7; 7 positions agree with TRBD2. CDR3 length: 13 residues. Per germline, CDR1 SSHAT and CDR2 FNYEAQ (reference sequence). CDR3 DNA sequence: TGTGCTAGCAGTCATCAGCGGGGTTACGAGCAGTACTTC. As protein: CASSHQRGYEQYF.

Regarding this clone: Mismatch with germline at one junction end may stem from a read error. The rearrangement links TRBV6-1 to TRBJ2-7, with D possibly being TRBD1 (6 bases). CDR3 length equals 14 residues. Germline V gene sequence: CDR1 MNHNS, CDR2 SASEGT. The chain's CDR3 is CASSATGTSDEQYF. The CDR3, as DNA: TGTGCCAGCAGTGCAACAGGGACCTCCGACGAGCAGTACTTC.

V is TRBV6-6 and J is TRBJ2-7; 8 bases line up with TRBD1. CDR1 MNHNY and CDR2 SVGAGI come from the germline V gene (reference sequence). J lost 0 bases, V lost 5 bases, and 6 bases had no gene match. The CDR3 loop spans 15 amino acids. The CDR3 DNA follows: TGTGCCAGCAGTCGACGAACAGGGGGCTCCTACGAGCAGTACTTC. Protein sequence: CASSRRTGGSYEQYF.

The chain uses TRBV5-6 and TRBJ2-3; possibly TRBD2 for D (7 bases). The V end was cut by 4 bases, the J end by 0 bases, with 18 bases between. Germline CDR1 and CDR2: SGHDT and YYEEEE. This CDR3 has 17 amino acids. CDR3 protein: CASSPNQGRGSTDTQYF. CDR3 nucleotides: TGTGCCAGCAGCCCAAATCAGGGGCGGGGGAGCACAGATACGCAGTATTTT.

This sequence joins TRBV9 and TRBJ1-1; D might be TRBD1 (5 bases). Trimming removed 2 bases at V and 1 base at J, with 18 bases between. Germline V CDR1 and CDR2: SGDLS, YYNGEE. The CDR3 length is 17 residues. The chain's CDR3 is CASSVPPGTSWNTEAFF. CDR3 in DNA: TGTGCCAGCAGCGTCCCACCAGGGACTTCGTGGAACACTGAAGCTTTCTTT. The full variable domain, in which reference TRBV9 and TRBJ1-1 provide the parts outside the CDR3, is DSGVTQTPKHLITATGQRVTLRCSPRSGDLSVYWYQQSLDQGLQFLIQYYNGEERAKGNILERFSAQQFPDLHSELNLSSLELGDSALYFCASSVPPGTSWNTEAFFGQGTRLTVV.